The 13 T cell receptor beta chains presented below share a single source sample, sequenced in a study of response to subunit inactivated influenza vaccine. TCRdb re-analysed the RT-PCR reads in MiXCR, keeping a single row per CDR3 protein. The data hold around 300,000 distinct CDR3 sequences, with 20% to 25% observed a single time. The material was PBMCs from blood, obtained 21 months after vaccination. All receptors derive from a man between 50 and 75 years old who received an inactivated influenza vaccine.

This clonotype came up a few times. The J gene is TRBJ1-2, the V gene TRBV20-1; TRBD1 is a possible D gene (5 bases). Trimming took 3 bases from V and 1 from J, leaving 30 bases between them. This CDR3 comprises 20 residues. Germline lookup yields CDR1 DFQATT and CDR2 SNEGSKA (reference sequence). The CDR3 loop is CSASMPGPLKKGPLNYGYTF. Written as DNA, the CDR3 is TGCAGTGCTAGCATGCCGGGACCCCTAAAAAAGGGGCCCCTTAACTATGGCTACACCTTC.

J is TRBJ2-3 and V is TRBV6-5; 8 positions agree with TRBD1. J was trimmed by 11 bases and V by 4 bases; bases with no gene match: 2. The CDR3 extends over 11 amino acids. Germline values: CDR1 MNHEY, CDR2 SVGAGI. The CDR3 DNA is TGTGCCAGCAGTTCCGGGACAGGGCAGTATTTT. This gives the protein CASSSGTGQYF.

This clonotype was detected only a few times. The rearrangement uses TRBV20-1 and TRBJ1-1; TRBD1 matches at 12 bases. Germline CDR1 reads DFQATT; CDR2 reads SNEGSKA (reference sequence). This CDR3 region has 14 residues. The junction had 3 bases not matched to a gene; V was cut back by 3 bases and J by 4 bases. This chain's CDR3 is CSARGDRGRTEAFF. The CDR3 DNA follows: TGCAGTGCTAGGGGGGACAGGGGGCGCACTGAAGCTTTCTTT.

This clonotype has more than one count but fewer than ten. The chain employs TRBV20-1 and TRBJ2-1; possible D gene TRBD2, 6 bases. The CDR3 length is 13 residues. V lost 1 base and J 8 bases, leaving 12 bases between the germline ends. Germline CDR1 reads DFQATT; CDR2 reads SNEGSKA (reference sequence). The CDR3 loop reads CSARVGWEDEQFF. CDR3 DNA sequence: TGCAGTGCTAGAGTTGGCTGGGAGGATGAGCAGTTCTTC.

In this sample, this clonotype turned up a few times. The V and J genes are TRBV29-1 and TRBJ2-3; no firm D call. Between the trimmed V and J ends, which lost 2 bases and 8 bases, there was a span of 14 bases. Looked up from germline, CDR1 is SQVTM and CDR2 is ANQGSEA. The CDR3 is made up of 13 amino acids. In DNA, the CDR3 is TGCAGCGTTGAACATCAGGATCCCGGTACGCAGTATTTT. It yields the protein CSVEHQDPGTQYF.

This clonotype was recorded a few times. The V gene is TRBV29-1, the J gene TRBJ2-1, with D possibly being TRBD1 (6 bases). The V and J ends lost 3 bases and 4 bases respectively, with 13 bases between them. Germline CDR1 is SQVTM and CDR2 is ANQGSEA. The CDR3 length is 14 residues. The CDR3 reads CSVEDRSLYNEQFF. The CDR3 region has the DNA TGCAGCGTTGAGGACAGAAGCCTGTACAATGAGCAGTTCTTC.

This chain links TRBV29-1 with TRBJ1-3, with TRBD1 matching over 7 bases. Germline lookup yields CDR1 SQVTM and CDR2 ANQGSEA. V lost 0 bases to trimming and J lost 4 bases; unmatched junction nucleotides: 9. The CDR3 length is 16 residues. The chain's CDR3 is CSVEDFRDSFGNTIYF. The DNA for the CDR3 is TGCAGCGTTGAAGATTTCCGGGACAGCTTCGGAAACACCATATATTTT.

The gene calls are TRBV24-1 and TRBJ2-3, with TRBD1 matching 11 bases. The CDR3 covers 16 residues. Trimming at V came to 8 bases and at J to 4 bases, leaving 10 bases not matched to a gene. The germline V gene has CDR1 KGHDR and CDR2 SFDVKD. In DNA, the CDR3 is TGTGCCACCAAAGCTGTAGGACAGGGGGCCGCAGATACGCAGTATTTT. Encoded protein: CATKAVGQGAADTQYF.

The chain recombines TRBV25-1 with TRBJ2-5, with unresolved D. CDR3 length equals 13 residues. V was pared by 6 bases and J by 7 bases, with 15 bases between. Per the germline V gene, CDR1 is MGHDK and CDR2 is SYGVNS. The CDR3 DNA is TGTGCCAGCAGAGCCGACTCGAGTGTGACCCAGTACTTC. Amino acids: CASRADSSVTQYF.

CDR3 residues: CASSLAPEGKYGYTF. The CDR3 nucleotides are TGTGCCAGCAGCTTAGCCCCTGAGGGGAAGTATGGCTACACCTTC. This chain connects TRBV7-2 to TRBJ1-2; tentatively, D is TRBD1 (5 bases). This CDR3 comprises 15 residues. V was clipped by 0 bases and J by 5 bases, with 13 bases between them. In germline, CDR1 is SGHTA, CDR2 FQGNSA.

This clonotype was seen repeatedly, ten times or more. The rearrangement uses TRBV7-2 and TRBJ1-1; no firm D call. Trimming left V 1 base short and J 9 bases short, with 12 bases between. Germline V gene lookup returns CDR1 SGHTA and CDR2 FQGNSA. The CDR3 has 13 amino acids. The CDR3 loop is CASSLETLVQAFF. CDR3 coding DNA: TGTGCCAGCAGCTTAGAGACTCTTGTACAAGCTTTCTTT.

J is TRBJ2-1 and V is TRBV7-3; 10 bases agree with TRBD2. The CDR3 sequence is 15 residues long. Trimming cost V 2 bases and J 7 bases; bases outside gene matches: 5. Germline V lookup: CDR1 SGHTA, CDR2 FQGTGA. CDR3 bases: TGTGCCAGCAGCTTAGAGCTAGCGGGAGTTAATGAGCAGTTCTTC. Translation gives CASSLELAGVNEQFF.

This clonotype was seen at least ten times. The V call is TRBV3-1, the J call TRBJ1-1; D uncertain. The CDR3 covers 14 residues. The germline gives CDR1 LGHDT, CDR2 YNNKEL (reference sequence). V was shortened by 0 bases and J by 0 bases, with 5 bases between the two germline ends. The CDR3 DNA reads TGTGCCAGCAGCCAAGAGACGATGAACACTGAAGCTTTCTTT. It encodes CASSQETMNTEAFF.